These T cell receptor beta chains were read from a single sample in a study of T cells in Graves' hyperthyroidism and ophthalmopathy. Via MiXCR, TCRdb re-called the multiplex PCR reads, giving one row per CDR3 protein. The sample carries around 340,000 distinct CDR3 sequences, about a sixth recorded once. Sequenced: blood. These receptors were collected from a woman younger than 45 with Graves' hyperthyroidism that later progressed to Graves' ophthalmopathy. Each CDR3 is given with its conserved first and last residue. D genes are given only for firm matches. Some rows have no size entry. The others give once, few or many, or a class for an expanded clone.

d_call j_call v_call clone_size cdr3_nt cdr3_aa
. TRBJ1-2 TRBV6-5 many TGTGCCAGCAGTTACTCGTTTCTAGGGGATGGCTACACCTTC CASSYSFLGDGYTF
. TRBJ1-2 TRBV20-1 . TGCAGTGCTAGAGATAATCAGTGGGGCGGGTTAGGCTATGGCTACACCTTC CSARDNQWGGLGYGYTF
. TRBJ2-7 TRBV5-1 few TGCGCCAGCAGCTTTACACAGTCGGGGGAGCAGTACTTC CASSFTQSGEQYF
. TRBJ2-3 TRBV4-1 few TGCGCCAGCCTAAGCGGTGGGGCGGGAGATACGCAGTATTTT CASLSGGAGDTQYF
. TRBJ1-1 TRBV19 many TGTGCCAGTCCCGCAGGGTTGGTCTCGACTGAAGCTTTCTTT CASPAGLVSTEAFF
TRBD1 TRBJ1-2 TRBV6-1 many TGTGCCAGCGCCCCTTGGGGCAGGGGGACTCCTCAACTATCCTCCTATGGCTACACCTTC CASAPWGRGTPQLSSYGYTF
TRBD2 TRBJ2-3 TRBV4-2 . TGTGCCAGCAGCCCCAGCGGGGGGGCCTCGGATACGCAGTATTTT CASSPSGGASDTQYF
TRBD2 TRBJ2-1 TRBV20-1 many TGCAGTGCTAGTCGGTCGGGACTAGGGAGCTCCTACAATGAGCAGTTCTTC CSASRSGLGSSYNEQFF
. TRBJ1-2 TRBV5-1 many TGCGCCAGCAGCTTACCAGCCGGGGACACATATAACTATGGCTACACCTTC CASSLPAGDTYNYGYTF
TRBD1 TRBJ2-3 TRBV12-3/TRBV12-4 . TGTGCCAGGAGTTTCATACAGGGGGCAGATACGCAGTATTTT CARSFIQGADTQYF
. TRBJ1-1 TRBV11-2 many TGTGCCAGCAGCAAGTTAACAGGGCGGAGCAGATTTAACACTGAAGCTTTCTTT CASSKLTGRSRFNTEAFF
. TRBJ2-7 TRBV2 many TGTGCCAGCAGCCAAACCTACGAGCAGTACTTC CASSQTYEQYF
TRBD2 TRBJ2-3 TRBV7-2 many TGTGCCAGCAGCCCACTAGCGGATAGCACAGATACGCAGTATTTT CASSPLADSTDTQYF